Presented here are 8 T cell receptor beta chains from one specimen sequenced in a study of neurological immune-mediated disorders. TCRdb reprocessed the 5' RACE reads via MiXCR and lists one record per CDR3 protein. The data show roughly 32,000 distinct CDR3 sequences, around 14% seen once. Sequences were obtained from PBMCs. All receptors come from a man in his sixties or seventies in good health.

This clonotype was seen a single time. The rearrangement uses TRBV5-1 and TRBJ2-1; 9 bases are a match to TRBD2. CDR3 length equals 14 residues. Looked up from germline, CDR1 is SGHRS and CDR2 is YFSETQ. With V trimmed by 3 bases and J by 9 bases, 7 bases remained unmatched. The CDR3 sequence: CASSSGTSYGEQFF. CDR3 bases: TGCGCCAGCAGCTCTGGGACTAGCTACGGTGAGCAGTTCTTC.

This clonotype was found many times. Here the CDR3 DNA reads TGTGCCAGCAGCACCCTGACAGGCGGGGGGATTTCACCCCTCCACTTT. Its protein product is CASSTLTGGGISPLHF. The chain recombines TRBV7-8 with TRBJ1-6; D may be TRBD1 (6 bases). This CDR3 comprises 16 residues. Trimming stripped 5 bases from V and 9 bases from J, with 20 bases between. Germline loops: CDR1 SGHVS, CDR2 FQNEAQ.

V usage is TRBV5-5 and J usage is TRBJ2-7, with D possibly being TRBD1 (6 bases). V was shortened by 4 bases and J by 3 bases, with 17 bases between the two germline ends. Looked up from germline, CDR1 is SGHKS and CDR2 is YYEKEE (reference sequence). This CDR3 is built from 15 residues. The CDR3 sequence: CASSQNINRVYEQYF. The CDR3 DNA follows: TGTGCCAGCAGCCAAAATATCAACAGGGTCTACGAGCAGTACTTC.

This clonotype was observed many times. The chain carries TRBV5-1 and TRBJ2-7; D is perhaps TRBD2 (6 bases). Trimming removed 0 bases at V and 2 bases at J, with 12 bases between. The germline V gene has CDR1 SGHRS and CDR2 YFSETQ. The CDR3 has 15 amino acids. The CDR3 sequence is CASSLDFSGPYEQYF. The CDR3 DNA sequence: TGCGCCAGCAGCTTGGATTTTAGCGGCCCCTACGAGCAGTACTTC.

This clonotype appeared once. The V and J genes are TRBV18 and TRBJ2-5; TRBD1 matches at 8 bases. CDR1 KGHSH and CDR2 LQKENI come from the germline V gene. The CDR3 runs 14 residues. Trimming took 3 bases from V and 5 from J; bases not matched to a gene: 5. CDR3: CASSPQGAVETQYF. The DNA of the CDR3 is TGTGCCAGCTCACCGCAGGGGGCCGTGGAGACCCAGTACTTC.

This clonotype has a count of ten or more. The rearrangement uses TRBV20-1 and TRBJ2-1; a possible D gene is TRBD1 (6 bases). The length of the CDR3 is 16 residues. Trimming cost V 0 bases and J 2 bases, with 14 bases left between them. Germline CDR1 is DFQATT and CDR2 is SNEGSKA (reference sequence). CDR3 nucleotide sequence: TGCAGTGCTAGAGATCTAACAGGGTATGCCTACAATGAGCAGTTCTTC. This encodes CSARDLTGYAYNEQFF.

At least ten counts were recorded for this clonotype. CDR3 nucleotides: TGCAGTGCTAGATCGGGGACAGGGCGAGGTACGCAGTATTTT. Translation gives CSARSGTGRGTQYF. The chain employs TRBV20-1 and TRBJ2-3, with 9 positions matching TRBD1. The CDR3 contains 14 residues. Germline V gene data show CDR1 as DFQATT and CDR2 as SNEGSKA (reference sequence). Germline trimming cut 2 bases from V and 8 bases from J; bases unmatched to any gene: 8.

In its sample, this clonotype was seen many times. The chain has TRBV20-1 and TRBJ2-2, with D perhaps TRBD1 or TRBD2 (6 bases each). V lost 0 bases and J 5 bases, leaving 16 bases between the germline ends. Germline V gene sequence: CDR1 DFQATT, CDR2 SNEGSKA (reference sequence). The CDR3 runs to 16 residues. CDR3 DNA sequence: TGCAGTGCTAGAGATCCGGGGGCGCAGGGGACCGGGGAGCTGTTTTTT. It is translated as CSARDPGAQGTGELFF.